These T cell receptor beta chains were read from a single sample in a study of CD8+CD57+ T cells in acquired aplastic anemia. TCRdb processed the reads anew with MiXCR; each CDR3 protein has one entry. Of roughly 200,000 distinct CDR3 sequences listed, about 59% were seen once; the top ten hold about 31%. The sample consisted of sorted CD4+, CD8+, or CD8+CD57+ T cells (not recorded which) from PBMCs. Receptors were obtained from a human donor in good health. The CDR3 runs from the conserved cysteine through the conserved F or W. Fields, in order: J gene, V gene, clone size, CDR3 protein. Some rows have no size entry. The others give once, few or many, or a class for an expanded clone.

>TRBJ2-6|TRBV4-2|NA
CASSQDRGGANVLTF
>TRBJ1-1|TRBV7-9|many
CASSRSRGGLTEAFF
>TRBJ1-6|TRBV10-3|NA
CAISDLSENSPLHF
>TRBJ2-3|TRBV9|NA
CASSRGEGRETDTQYF
>TRBJ1-2|TRBV4-1|NA
CASSLETGGTF
>TRBJ2-2|TRBV20-1|many
CSASGVNTGELFF
>TRBJ2-5|TRBV4-3|many
CASSQELLGAQYF
>TRBJ2-2|TRBV7-3|NA
CASSSGGGELFF
>TRBJ1-2|TRBV15|NA
CATSRARTGNYGYTF
>TRBJ1-1|TRBV4-3|NA
CASSPGQGAIEAFF
>TRBJ1-6|TRBV9|NA
CASSEGTGESNSPLHF
>TRBJ2-5|TRBV19|NA
CASSILGREETQYF
>TRBJ1-6|TRBV14|NA
CASSSTGTPHNSPLHF
>TRBJ1-1|TRBV29-1|few
CSVSEGVGEAFF
>TRBJ2-7|TRBV7-9|NA
CASSLARNRGSSYEQYF
>TRBJ2-2|TRBV2|NA
CASSVVGPGELFF
>TRBJ2-5|TRBV5-1|many
CASRGTGEETQYF
>TRBJ2-7|TRBV29-1|NA
CSVALPGPLDEQYF
>TRBJ2-5|TRBV6-9|NA
CASSDRTAASYQETQYF
>TRBJ2-7|TRBV5-1|NA
CASSLSGTLYEQYF
>TRBJ2-2|TRBV15|few
CATSRDGANTGELFF
>TRBJ2-1|TRBV15|many
CATSPGGLAASSYNEQFF
>TRBJ2-5|TRBV19|NA
CASRHGGGETQYF
>TRBJ2-7|TRBV20-1|few
CSARWEISYEQYF
>TRBJ2-7|TRBV14|many
CASSHSFWQGDNEQYF
>TRBJ2-7|TRBV7-2|NA
CASSLAGRGSEQYF
>TRBJ1-6|TRBV24-1|NA
CATSDARSGRNNSPLHF
>TRBJ1-1|TRBV6-5|many
CASSSQWSGNTEAFF
>TRBJ2-3|TRBV25-1|NA
CASSHQWTGTSEDTQYF
>TRBJ2-3|TRBV7-9|NA
CASSSTGTGDRTDTQYF
>TRBJ2-1|TRBV6-1|NA
CASSEYSGQYNEQFF
>TRBJ2-5|TRBV3-1|NA
CASSQWDRGKQETQYF
>TRBJ2-5|TRBV7-9|few
CASSPLGQGRETQYF
>TRBJ1-2|TRBV6-5|many
CASSYGVYSYGYTF
>TRBJ2-5|TRBV10-2|NA
CASSEPLAGDRKETQYF
>TRBJ2-7|TRBV9|many
CASSVGTSGMSYEQYF
>TRBJ1-5|TRBV11-2|many
CASSLEDSNQPQHF
>TRBJ2-5|TRBV12-3/TRBV12-4|NA
CASSLGANQETQYF
>TRBJ2-7|TRBV19|NA
CASSPQGIEQYF
>TRBJ1-2|TRBV27|many
CASSPVAGSYGYTF
>TRBJ1-4|TRBV12-3/TRBV12-4|few
CASSLNGNEKLFF
>TRBJ2-3|TRBV7-3|NA
CASSPSSDTQYF
>TRBJ2-7|TRBV9|NA
CASSGLGRGGYEQYF
>TRBJ1-5|TRBV10-3|once
CAIRKTGTEDQPQHF
>TRBJ1-1|TRBV12-3/TRBV12-4|NA
CASSLSPGQGNTEAFF
>TRBJ2-5|TRBV15|NA
CATSRGTGLAQETQYF
>TRBJ2-3|TRBV10-3|NA
CAISGTSGFTDTQYF
>TRBJ1-6|TRBV10-3|NA
CAIGQGATDNSPLHF
>TRBJ1-1|TRBV2|NA
CASSLRGGNTEAFF
>TRBJ1-2|TRBV4-3|many
CASSQDGSLQEGYTF
>TRBJ1-3|TRBV7-9|NA
CASSPSGDSGNTIYF
>TRBJ1-1|TRBV7-9|NA
CASSLVRGENTEAFF
>TRBJ2-1|TRBV4-3|few
CASSQSTSTSGGPRPYNEQFF
>TRBJ2-3|TRBV7-3|NA
CASSLGTTSTDTQYF
>TRBJ2-7|TRBV7-2|NA
CASSLMAGGSYEQYF